The 16 T cell receptor beta chains below come from one sample, sequenced in a study of cytomegalovirus exposure and HLA in healthy donors. The method was immunoSEQ multiplex PCR; TCRdb's version includes in-frame clones alone and lacks a portion of them. The table records 250,000 to 300,000 clones, 80% to 90% of them present only once. Specimen: PBMCs. The receptors derive from a woman aged 18-29 years in good health and CMV-seronegative.

This sequence joins TRBV11-1 and TRBJ1-3; D call uncertain. Germline V gene lookup returns CDR1 SGHAT and CDR2 FQDESV (reference sequence). The V end lost 2 bases, the J end lost 4 bases, and 3 bases lay between the germline ends. This CDR3 region has 12 residues. The CDR3 region is CASSLIGNTIYF. CDR3 in DNA: TGTGCCAGCAGCTTAATAGGAAACACCATATATTTT.

The chain is built from TRBV7-9 and TRBJ1-3; D gene unclear. Trimming pared 8 bases from V and 0 bases from J, leaving 11 bases between. The CDR3 is made up of 14 amino acids. Germline CDR1 reads SEHNR; CDR2 reads FQNEAQ (reference sequence). As DNA, the CDR3 is TGTGCCAGCGCCAGGCGGGGCTCTGGAAACACCATATATTTT. Amino acids: CASARRGSGNTIYF. Filled out from reference TRBV7-9 and TRBJ1-3, the complete variable domain reads DTGVSQNPRHKITKRGQNVTFRCDPISEHNRLYWYRQTLGQGPEFLTYFQNEAQLEKSRLLSDRFSAERPKGSFSTLEIQRTEQGDSAMYLCASARRGSGNTIYFGEGSWLTVV.

V gene TRBV6-1 combines with J gene TRBJ2-7, with a weak D call TRBD2 (6 bases). Germline CDR1 MNHNS, CDR2 SASEGT. V was shortened by 1 base and J by 5 bases, with 27 bases between the two germline ends. The CDR3 runs to 19 residues. CDR3 coding DNA: TGTGCCAGCAGTGAAGGAAGGGGCTGGGGGAAGGGAGGTTCCCACGAGCAGTACTTC. This translates into CASSEGRGWGKGGSHEQYF.

CDR3 sequence: CASSRGQGGETQYF. CDR3 DNA sequence: TGTGCCAGCAGCCGGGGACAGGGGGGAGAGACCCAGTACTTC. The chain links TRBV7-9 to TRBJ2-5; 11 bases agree with TRBD1. This CDR3 contains 14 residues. Germline V gives CDR1 SEHNR, CDR2 FQNEAQ (reference sequence). The trim removed 5 bases at V and 4 bases at J, leaving 3 bases unmatched.

The V and J genes are TRBV29-1 and TRBJ2-3; the D is unclear. Trimming took off 5 bases at V and 0 bases at J, with 9 bases between the two ends. The CDR3 is 13 residues long. In germline, CDR1 is SQVTM, CDR2 ANQGSEA. As DNA, the CDR3 is TGCAGCGTTTGGCCGGGTAGCACAGATACGCAGTATTTT. Translated, it gives CSVWPGSTDTQYF.

This chain uses TRBV27 with TRBJ1-5, with TRBD1 matching 8 bases. This CDR3 has 15 residues. The ends lost 8 bases at V and 4 bases at J; junction bases unmatched: 10. CDR1 is MNHEY and CDR2 is SMNVEV in the germline V gene (reference sequence). CDR3 in DNA: TGTGCCAGCTCTGTGGACAGGGTTGGTAATCAGCCCCAGCATTTT. Protein sequence: CASSVDRVGNQPQHF.

CDR3 amino acids: CASSLSGDEQYF. In DNA, the CDR3 is TGCGCCAGCAGCTTGTCCGGGGACGAGCAGTACTTC. The chain is built from TRBV5-1 and TRBJ2-7, with D perhaps TRBD2 (5 bases). The CDR3 extends over 12 amino acids. Germline CDR1 reads SGHRS; CDR2 reads YFSETQ. Between the trimmed V and J ends, which lost 1 base and 5 bases, there was a span of 7 bases.

The V call is TRBV2, the J call TRBJ2-7, with a possible D match to TRBD1 (5 bases). Germline V CDR1 and CDR2: SNHLY, FYNNEI. V was clipped by 7 bases and J by 0 bases, with 16 bases between them. The CDR3 is made up of 15 amino acids. The CDR3 DNA sequence: TGTGCCAGCATCCCGACAGCCTTTAGCTCCTACGAGCAGTACTTC. It specifies CASIPTAFSSYEQYF. The whole variable domain, remainder taken from reference TRBV2 and TRBJ2-7, is EPEVTQTPSHQVTQMGQEVILRCVPISNHLYFYWYRQILGQKVEFLVSFYNNEISEKSEIFDDQFSVERPDGSNFTLKIRSTKLEDSAMYFCASIPTAFSSYEQYFGPGTRLTVT.

This clone has just a few counts. The chain recombines TRBV6-5 with TRBJ1-3, with D perhaps TRBD1 (5 bases). CDR1 and CDR2 (germline): MNHEY, SVGAGI. With 6 bases removed from V and 0 bases from J, the gap between germline ends came to 9 bases. The CDR3 is made up of 14 amino acids. In DNA, the CDR3 is TGTGCCAGCAGGGACACGCTCTCTGGAAACACCATATATTTT. This encodes CASRDTLSGNTIYF.

The chain joins TRBV19 to TRBJ1-4; 9 positions match TRBD1. The junction had 12 bases not matched to a gene; V was cut back by 6 bases and J by 7 bases. Germline V gene data show CDR1 as LNHDA and CDR2 as SQIVND (reference sequence). The CDR3 covers 16 residues. Here the CDR3 reads CASSPEWDRAVEKLFF. As DNA, the CDR3 is TGTGCCAGTAGCCCAGAGTGGGACAGGGCCGTTGAAAAACTGTTTTTT.

The V and J genes are TRBV6-5 and TRBJ1-1, with D possibly matching TRBD1 (5 bases). V lost 3 bases and J lost 4, with 6 bases in between. This CDR3 has 12 residues. Germline V lookup: CDR1 MNHEY, CDR2 SVGAGI. CDR3 nucleotides: TGTGCCAGCAGTTATACAGGCACTGAAGCTTTCTTT. Protein: CASSYTGTEAFF.

This chain links TRBV9 with TRBJ2-7; 7 nucleotides line up with TRBD1. The germline CDR1 and CDR2 sequences are SGDLS and YYNGEE. The ends lost 4 bases at V and 1 base at J; junction bases unmatched: 11. CDR3 length equals 16 residues. In DNA form, the CDR3 reads TGTGCCAGCAGCCACCCCCAAGGACAGGTGTCCTACGAGCAGTACTTC. It translates to CASSHPQGQVSYEQYF.

The chain combines TRBV2 with TRBJ2-5, with a possible D match to TRBD2 (7 bases). CDR1 and CDR2 (germline): SNHLY, FYNNEI. V lost 8 bases to trimming and J lost 0 bases, with 16 bases between them. CDR3 length: 15 amino acids. CDR3 sequence: CASVGEGGNQETQYF. DNA of the CDR3: TGTGCCAGCGTAGGGGAGGGGGGGAACCAAGAGACCCAGTACTTC.

V and J are TRBV6-6 and TRBJ1-2; no definite D call. The germline V gene encodes CDR1 MNHNY and CDR2 SVGAGI (reference sequence). CDR3 length equals 12 residues. V lost 6 bases to trimming and J lost 7 bases, with 12 bases between them. The CDR3 sequence: CASRSGVGGYTF. The CDR3 bases are TGTGCCAGCAGATCCGGGGTAGGTGGCTACACCTTC.

The rearrangement links TRBV27 to TRBJ2-2, with TRBD1 identical over 7 bases. The V gene's germline CDR1 is MNHEY and CDR2 SMNVEV (reference sequence). This CDR3 contains 15 residues. Trimming at V came to 3 bases and at J to 3 bases, leaving 4 bases not matched to a gene. In nucleotides, the CDR3 is TGTGCCAGCAGTTTGACAGGGATCTACACCGGGGAGCTGTTTTTT. Its translation is CASSLTGIYTGELFF.

CDR3 sequence reads: CASSGSPDRGDQPQHF. The CDR3 nucleotides are TGTGCCAGCAGTGGGTCCCCGGACAGGGGAGATCAGCCCCAGCATTTT. The chain couples TRBV25-1 to TRBJ1-5, with 9 positions matching TRBD1. The CDR3 runs to 16 residues. CDR1 is MGHDK, CDR2 SYGVNS, per germline. The V segment lost 4 bases and the J segment 5 bases; nucleotides outside the gene matches: 9.